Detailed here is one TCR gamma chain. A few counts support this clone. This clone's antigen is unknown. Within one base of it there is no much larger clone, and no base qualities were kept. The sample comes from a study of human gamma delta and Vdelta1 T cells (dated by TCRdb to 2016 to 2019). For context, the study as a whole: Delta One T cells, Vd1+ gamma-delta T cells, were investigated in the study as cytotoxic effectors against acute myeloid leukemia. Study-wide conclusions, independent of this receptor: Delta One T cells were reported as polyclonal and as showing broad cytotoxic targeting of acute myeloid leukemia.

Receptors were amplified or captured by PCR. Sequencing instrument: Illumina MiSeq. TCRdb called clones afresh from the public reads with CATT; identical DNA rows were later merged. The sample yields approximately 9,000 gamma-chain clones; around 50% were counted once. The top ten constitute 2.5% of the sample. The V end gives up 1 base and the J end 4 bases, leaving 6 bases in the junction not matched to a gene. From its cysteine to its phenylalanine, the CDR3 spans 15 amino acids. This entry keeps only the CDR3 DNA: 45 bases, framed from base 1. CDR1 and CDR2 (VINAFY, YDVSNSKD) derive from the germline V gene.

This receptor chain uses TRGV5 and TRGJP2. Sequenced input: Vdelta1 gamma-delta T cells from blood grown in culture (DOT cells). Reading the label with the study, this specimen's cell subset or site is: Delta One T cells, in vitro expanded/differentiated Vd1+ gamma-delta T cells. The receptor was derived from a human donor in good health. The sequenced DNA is TGTGCCACCTGGGACAGTTCTTCTAGTGATTGGATCAAGACGTTT. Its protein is CATWDSSSSDWIKTF.